This T cell receptor (beta chain) was recovered during a study of T cell clonality in common variable immunodeficiency (dated by TCRdb to between 2014 and 2016). From the cysteine through the phenylalanine, the CDR3 covers 14 amino acids. Sequencing covers 33 bases of the CDR3, shown here with the frame starting at base 1. The germline V gene provides CDR1 ENHRY and CDR2 SYGVKD. Clipping removes 4 bases from V and 1 base from J, with 0 as the unmatched junction base count. The paper as a whole reports these results and caveats: The authors noted that sequencing repertoires of T cell subpopulations would be needed to clarify what caused the increased clonality in CVID. CVID subjects shared fewer TCRbeta clones with each other than healthy controls did (p < 0.0001). Differences among patients in the CVID cohort limited the correlations between repertoire features and clinical complications. Reportedly, TCRbeta sequences from CVID had fewer deletions and N-nucleotide insertions, and highly modified clones with 13 or more V deletions were absent from CVID. Increased TCRbeta clonality was found in CVID subjects compared with healthy controls (t-test p = 0.018), with the increase being most characteristic of about a third of subjects. Despite equal DNA input, controls averaged about 81,820 unique sequences per sample versus about 31,547 in CVID samples.

This clone was counted ten times or more. This receptor's antigen is unknown. The CDR3 extends 3 residues past the end of the read, so its final part is completed from the germline J gene. Predominantly Caucasian heritage was noted among both the CVID patients and the healthy controls. Heparinized peripheral whole blood samples of about 5 to 9 ml were collected from each donor. TCRbeta CDR3 repertoires were sequenced from genomic DNA of adults with common variable immune deficiency (CVID) and healthy adult controls. There were around 22 healthy adult volunteers in the control group (around twelve female and some ten male), ranging in age from about 23 to 66 years, with a mean age of about 32. Diluted blood was density-centrifuged over Hypaque 1077 or Ficoll-Paque to isolate peripheral blood mononuclear cells. Genomic DNA was obtained from unsorted mononuclear cells using either Qiagen column purification or a centrifugation-based method.

For sequencing input, CVID and control samples contributed equivalent amounts of genomic DNA. For every sample, a 60 bp segment covering the rearranged TCRbeta CDR3 region was amplified and then sequenced. TCRbeta amplification used the immunoSEQ assay, a bias-corrected multiplex PCR with high-throughput sequencing. Regarding the original processing steps: Every unique nucleotide sequence counted as a clone and was annotated with V, D and J genes, copy number and frequency. Sequences were labeled productive if in frame, and non-productive if out of frame or containing stop codons. As previously described, clonality was calculated on the basis of Shannon's entropy. The predicted amino acid sequences of productive clones were used to derive the mean CDR3 Kyte-Doolittle hydropathy. Hierarchical clustering of scaled V gene usage was performed with the R hclust function using Manhattan distance and complete linkage. To assess clone sharing by CDR3 amino acid sequence, 12 repertoires per group were resampled over 100 rounds. Repertoires were searched for approximately 70 published EBV-specific and a few hundred published CMV-specific TCRbeta sequences. A couple of CVID samples yielding fewer than 10,000 sequences were excluded from analysis, leaving a few dozen CVID repertoires. Held by TCRdb, this immuneACCESS table contains in-frame sequences only and omits some clones. Under half of the omission traces to an unresolved V gene where checked; the cause of the rest is unknown. Clone size and V and J calls were adopted from that table, with D and trimming inferred from the DNA. Here the sample lists approximately 60,000 clones, none seen once only. The top ten constitute about 0.9% of the sample.

The sequenced sample consisted of peripheral blood mononuclear cells. This TCR came from a person aged 18 to 75 in good health. The rearranged segments are TRBV10-3 and TRBJ2-3; TRBD1 lines up with 9 middle nucleotides. The CDR3 region has the sequence CAISGTGGTDTQYF. The CDR3 bases that were read are TGTGCCATCAGTGGGACAGGGGGCACAGATACG.